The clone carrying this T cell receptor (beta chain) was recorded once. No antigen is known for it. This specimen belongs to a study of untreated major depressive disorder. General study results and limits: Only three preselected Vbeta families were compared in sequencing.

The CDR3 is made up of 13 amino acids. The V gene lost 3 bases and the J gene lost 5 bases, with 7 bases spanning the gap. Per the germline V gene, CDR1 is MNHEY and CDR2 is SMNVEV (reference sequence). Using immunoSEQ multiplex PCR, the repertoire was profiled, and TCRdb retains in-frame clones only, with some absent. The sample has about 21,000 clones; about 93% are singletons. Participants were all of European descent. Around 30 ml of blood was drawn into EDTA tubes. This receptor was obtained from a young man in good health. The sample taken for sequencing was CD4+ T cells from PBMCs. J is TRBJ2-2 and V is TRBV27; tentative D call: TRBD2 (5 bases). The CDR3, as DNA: TGTGCCAGCAGTTTGCTAGCAACCGGGGAGCTGTTTTTT. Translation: CASSLLATGELFF.